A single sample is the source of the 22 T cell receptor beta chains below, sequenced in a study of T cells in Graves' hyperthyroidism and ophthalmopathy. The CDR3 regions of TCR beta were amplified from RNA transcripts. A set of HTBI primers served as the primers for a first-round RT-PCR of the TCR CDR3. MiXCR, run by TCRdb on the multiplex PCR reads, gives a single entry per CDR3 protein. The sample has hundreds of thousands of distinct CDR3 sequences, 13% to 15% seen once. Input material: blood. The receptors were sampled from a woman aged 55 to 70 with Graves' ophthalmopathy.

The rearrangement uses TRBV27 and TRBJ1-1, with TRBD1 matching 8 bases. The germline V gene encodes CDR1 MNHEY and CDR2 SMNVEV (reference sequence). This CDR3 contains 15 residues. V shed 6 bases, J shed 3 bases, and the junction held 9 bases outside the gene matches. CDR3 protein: CASSCRGRADTEAFF. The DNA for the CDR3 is TGTGCCAGCAGCTGCAGGGGGCGGGCGGACACTGAAGCTTTCTTT.

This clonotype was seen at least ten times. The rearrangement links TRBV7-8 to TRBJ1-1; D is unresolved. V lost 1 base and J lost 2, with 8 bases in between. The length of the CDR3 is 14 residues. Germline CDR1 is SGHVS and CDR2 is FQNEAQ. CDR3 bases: TGTGCCAGCAGCTTAGGAGGGCGAAACACTGAAGCTTTCTTT. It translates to CASSLGGRNTEAFF.

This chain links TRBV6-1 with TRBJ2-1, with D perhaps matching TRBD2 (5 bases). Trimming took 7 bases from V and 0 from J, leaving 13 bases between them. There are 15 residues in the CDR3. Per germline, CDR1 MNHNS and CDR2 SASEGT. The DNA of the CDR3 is TGTGCCAGCACCCAGGACTTGAGCTCCTACAATGAGCAGTTCTTC. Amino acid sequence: CASTQDLSSYNEQFF.

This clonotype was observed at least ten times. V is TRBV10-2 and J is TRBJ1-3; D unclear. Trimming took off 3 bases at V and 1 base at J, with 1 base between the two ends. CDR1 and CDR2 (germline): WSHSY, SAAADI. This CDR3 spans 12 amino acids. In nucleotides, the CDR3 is TGCGCCAGCAGTGAATCTGGAAACACCATATATTTT. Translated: CASSESGNTIYF.

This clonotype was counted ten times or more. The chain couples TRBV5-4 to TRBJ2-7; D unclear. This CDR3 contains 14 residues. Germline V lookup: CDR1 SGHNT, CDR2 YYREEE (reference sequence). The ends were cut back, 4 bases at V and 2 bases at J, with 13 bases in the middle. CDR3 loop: CASSDDNRPYEQYF. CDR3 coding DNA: TGTGCCAGCAGCGATGACAATCGGCCCTACGAGCAGTACTTC.

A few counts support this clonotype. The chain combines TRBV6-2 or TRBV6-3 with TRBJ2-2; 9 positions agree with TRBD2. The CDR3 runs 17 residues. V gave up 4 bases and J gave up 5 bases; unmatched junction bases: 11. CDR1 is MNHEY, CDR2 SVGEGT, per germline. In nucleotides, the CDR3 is TGTGCCAGCAGTTTAAGAGGACTAGCGCTAACGACCGGGGAGCTGTTTTTT. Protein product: CASSLRGLALTTGELFF.

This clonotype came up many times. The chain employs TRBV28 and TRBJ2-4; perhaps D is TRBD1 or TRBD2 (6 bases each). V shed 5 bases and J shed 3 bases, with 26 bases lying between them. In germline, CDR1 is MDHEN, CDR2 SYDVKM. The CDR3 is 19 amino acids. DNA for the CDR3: TGTGCCAGCAGTCCTATCGGGGGACGGGACACCGGTATCAAAAACATTCAGTACTTC. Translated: CASSPIGGRDTGIKNIQYF.

CDR3 in amino acids: CASRPQGNSGGYTF. The CDR3 DNA reads as TGTGCCAGCAGGCCACAGGGAAACAGCGGTGGCTACACCTTC. This chain connects TRBV28 to TRBJ1-2; possibly TRBD1 for D (6 bases). V was trimmed by 6 bases and J by 7 bases, leaving 18 bases between them. Looked up from germline, CDR1 is MDHEN and CDR2 is SYDVKM. The CDR3 contains 14 residues.

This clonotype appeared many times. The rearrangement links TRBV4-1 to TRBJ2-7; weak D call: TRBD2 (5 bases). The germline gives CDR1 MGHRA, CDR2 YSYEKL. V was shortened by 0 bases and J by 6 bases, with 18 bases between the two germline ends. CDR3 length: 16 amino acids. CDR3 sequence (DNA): TGCGCCAGCAGCCAAGAAAGTGGCAGAGGGTTGGGCGAGCAGTACTTC. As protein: CASSQESGRGLGEQYF.

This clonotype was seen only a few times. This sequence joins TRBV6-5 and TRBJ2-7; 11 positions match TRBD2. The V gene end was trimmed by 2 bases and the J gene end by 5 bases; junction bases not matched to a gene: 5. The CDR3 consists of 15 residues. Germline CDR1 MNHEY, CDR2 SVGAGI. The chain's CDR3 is CASSYRLAGINEQYF. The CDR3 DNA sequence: TGTGCCAGCAGTTACCGACTAGCGGGAATCAACGAGCAGTACTTC.

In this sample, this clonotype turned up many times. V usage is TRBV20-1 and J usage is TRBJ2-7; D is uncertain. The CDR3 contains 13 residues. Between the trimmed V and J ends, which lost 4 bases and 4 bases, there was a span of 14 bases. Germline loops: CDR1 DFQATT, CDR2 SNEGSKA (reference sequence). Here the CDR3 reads CSANGPPLYEQYF. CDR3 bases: TGCAGTGCTAACGGACCCCCTCTATACGAGCAGTACTTC.

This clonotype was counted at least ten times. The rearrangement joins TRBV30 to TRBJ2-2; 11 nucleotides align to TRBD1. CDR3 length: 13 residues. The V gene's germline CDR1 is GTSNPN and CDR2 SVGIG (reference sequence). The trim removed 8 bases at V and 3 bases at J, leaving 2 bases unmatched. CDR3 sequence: CAGDRGDTGELFF. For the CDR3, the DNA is TGTGCCGGGGACAGGGGGGACACCGGGGAGCTGTTTTTT. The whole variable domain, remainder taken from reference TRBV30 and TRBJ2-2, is SQTIHQWPATLVQPVGSPLSLECTVEGTSNPNLYWYRQAAGRGLQLLFYSVGIGQISSEVPQNLSASRPQDRQFILSSKKLLLSDSGFYLCAGDRGDTGELFFGEGSRLTVL.

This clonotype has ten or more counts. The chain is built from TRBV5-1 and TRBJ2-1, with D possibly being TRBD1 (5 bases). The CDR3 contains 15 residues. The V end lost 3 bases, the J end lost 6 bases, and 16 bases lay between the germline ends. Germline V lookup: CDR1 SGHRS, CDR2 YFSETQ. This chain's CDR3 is CASSSIRQGGNEQFF. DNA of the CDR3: TGCGCCAGCAGCTCGATTAGGCAGGGTGGCAATGAGCAGTTCTTC.

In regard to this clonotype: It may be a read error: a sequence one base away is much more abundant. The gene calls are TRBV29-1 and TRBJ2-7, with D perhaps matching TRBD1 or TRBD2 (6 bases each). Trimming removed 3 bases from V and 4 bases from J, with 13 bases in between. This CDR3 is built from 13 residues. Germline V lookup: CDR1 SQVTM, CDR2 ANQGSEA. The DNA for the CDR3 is TGCAGCGTTGAGTACAGGGAGGATTACGAGCAGTACTTC. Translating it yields CSVEYREDYEQYF.

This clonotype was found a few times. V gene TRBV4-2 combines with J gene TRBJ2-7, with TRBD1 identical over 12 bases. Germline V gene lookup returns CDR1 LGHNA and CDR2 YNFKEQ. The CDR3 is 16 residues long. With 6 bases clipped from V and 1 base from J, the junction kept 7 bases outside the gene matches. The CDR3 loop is CASRAGTGGVSYEQYF. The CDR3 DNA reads TGTGCCAGCAGAGCCGGGACAGGGGGCGTATCCTACGAGCAGTACTTC.

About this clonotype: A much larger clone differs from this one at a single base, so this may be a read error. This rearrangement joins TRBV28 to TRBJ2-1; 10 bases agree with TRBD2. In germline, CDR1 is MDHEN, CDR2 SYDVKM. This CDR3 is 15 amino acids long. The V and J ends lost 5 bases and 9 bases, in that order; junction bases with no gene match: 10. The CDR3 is CASSDLQLAGTEQFF. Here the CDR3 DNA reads TGTGCCAGCAGTGATTTGCAACTAGCGGGAACTGAGCAGTTCTTC.

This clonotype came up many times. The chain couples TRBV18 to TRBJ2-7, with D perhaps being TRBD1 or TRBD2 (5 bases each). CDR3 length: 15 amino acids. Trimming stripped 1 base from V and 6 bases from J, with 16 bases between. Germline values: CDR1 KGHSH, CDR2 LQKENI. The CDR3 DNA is TGTGCCAGCTCACCACGCAGAGGGGAGATCATCGAGCAGTACTTC. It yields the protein CASSPRRGEIIEQYF.

The CDR3 reads CASSQAGTSGYNEQFF. CDR3 DNA sequence: TGTGCCAGCAGCCAAGCCGGGACTAGCGGTTACAATGAGCAGTTCTTC. The rearrangement uses TRBV4-2 and TRBJ2-1; 11 positions match TRBD2. J lost 4 bases, V lost 1 base, and 3 bases had no gene match. From germline, CDR1 is LGHNA and CDR2 YNFKEQ. This CDR3 contains 16 residues.

The CDR3 bases are TGTGCCAGGGAACTAGCGGGAGGGTACAATGAGCAGTTCTTC. Translation gives CARELAGGYNEQFF. V and J are TRBV7-9 and TRBJ2-1; 13 bases map to TRBD2. Germline V gene lookup returns CDR1 SEHNR and CDR2 FQNEAQ (reference sequence). Losses at the gene ends were 9 bases for V and 4 bases for J; bases not matched to a gene: 3. The CDR3 is 14 amino acids.

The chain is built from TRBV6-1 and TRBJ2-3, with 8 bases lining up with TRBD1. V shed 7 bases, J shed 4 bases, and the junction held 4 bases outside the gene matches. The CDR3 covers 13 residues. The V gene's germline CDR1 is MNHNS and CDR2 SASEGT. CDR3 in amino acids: CASKAGGADTQYF. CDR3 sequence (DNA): TGTGCCAGCAAAGCAGGGGGCGCAGATACGCAGTATTTT.

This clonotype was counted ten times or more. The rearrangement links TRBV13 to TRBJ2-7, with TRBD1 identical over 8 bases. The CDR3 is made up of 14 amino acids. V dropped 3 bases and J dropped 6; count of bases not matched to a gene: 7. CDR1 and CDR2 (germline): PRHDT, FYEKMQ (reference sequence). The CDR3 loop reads CASSFRRGLLEQYF. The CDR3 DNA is TGTGCCAGCAGCTTCCGCAGGGGGCTGCTCGAGCAGTACTTC.

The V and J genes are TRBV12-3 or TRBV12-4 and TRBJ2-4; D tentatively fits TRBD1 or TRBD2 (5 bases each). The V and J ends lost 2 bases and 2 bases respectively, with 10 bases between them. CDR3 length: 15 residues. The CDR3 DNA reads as TGTGCCAGCAGTTTATTGGGGGAGACCAAAAACATTCAGTACTTC. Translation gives CASSLLGETKNIQYF.